This T cell receptor beta chain came from a study of CD8 T cells in ankylosing spondylitis. This clonotype came up a few times. The antigen remains undetermined. V was pared by 3 bases and J by 1 base, with 18 bases between. This CDR3 contains 17 residues. Germline CDR1 SGDLS, CDR2 YYNGEE. Whole-study results and caveats: Disease-linked clones bore a CD8+ phenotype and were relatively rare in peripheral blood.

TCRdb recomputed calls from the 5' RACE reads with MiXCR, one row per CDR3 protein. The top ten hold around 2.8% of the sample, which has 40,000 or so distinct CDR3 sequences, roughly 3.1% seen once. The chain carries TRBV9 and TRBJ2-3, with D perhaps TRBD2 (7 bases). The TCR sequence derives from a male donor with ankylosing spondylitis or in good health (not recorded which). Sequences were obtained from blood, either unsorted or a sorted T cell fraction (not recorded which). The CDR3 region is CASSADPGEGGTDTQYF. CDR3 nucleotide sequence: TGTGCCAGCAGCGCAGATCCAGGGGAGGGTGGCACAGATACGCAGTATTTT.